Following are 15 T cell receptor beta chains from one sample sequenced in a study of blood T cells in healthy people across ages. For the second PCR, which ran for 7 to 11 cycles, a sample-barcoded 5' primer and a J-beta primer mix were used. A single record per CDR3 protein comes from TCRdb applying MiXCR to the 5' RACE reads. The sample has about 1.4 million distinct CDR3 sequences; around 59% are singletons. What was sequenced was blood. The receptors here all came from a man between 18 and 35 years old in good health.

Details on this clonotype: This could be a read error, since a much larger clone is one nucleotide away. DNA of the CDR3: TGTGCCAGAGTCGCCATGGGAGGCGATGGCTACACCTTC. Its translation is CARVAMGGDGYTF. This sequence joins TRBV6-5 and TRBJ1-2; D is unclear. V was cut by 9 bases and J by 6 bases, with 17 bases left in between. CDR3 length equals 13 residues. Germline V gives CDR1 MNHEY, CDR2 SVGAGI.

This clonotype has only a few counts. The chain carries TRBV6-5 and TRBJ2-3; maybe TRBD1 (6 bases). The V end was cut by 2 bases, the J end by 4 bases, with 10 bases between. The CDR3 totals 14 residues. Germline values: CDR1 MNHEY, CDR2 SVGAGI. CDR3: CASSYLRGADTQYF. CDR3 nucleotides: TGTGCCAGCAGTTACCTCAGGGGTGCAGATACGCAGTATTTT.

The chain carries TRBV11-2 and TRBJ1-5; D may be TRBD1 (6 bases). V lost 1 base and J lost 5, with 9 bases in between. The CDR3 totals 14 residues. Germline loops: CDR1 SGHAT, CDR2 FQNNGV. The chain's CDR3 is CASSLGSGDQPQHF. The CDR3 coding sequence is TGTGCCAGCAGCTTAGGGTCAGGGGATCAGCCCCAGCATTTT.

The J gene is TRBJ1-5, the V gene TRBV28; D possibly corresponds to TRBD1 (5 bases). Germline V gives CDR1 MDHEN, CDR2 SYDVKM. The CDR3 length is 15 residues. V was cut by 0 bases and J by 4 bases, with 10 bases left in between. The CDR3 bases are TGTGCCAGCAGTTTATGGGGACGGAAGAATCAGCCCCAGCATTTT. Translation gives CASSLWGRKNQPQHF.

This chain links TRBV6-6 with TRBJ2-5, with D possibly being TRBD1 or TRBD2 (5 bases each). The CDR3 spans 17 residues. Germline V lookup: CDR1 MNHNY, CDR2 SVGAGI (reference sequence). V lost 1 base to trimming and J lost 0 bases, with 15 bases between them. CDR3 amino acids: CASSYYHPGTNQETQYF. For the CDR3, the DNA is TGTGCCAGCAGTTACTATCATCCCGGGACCAACCAAGAGACCCAGTACTTC.

The chain couples TRBV12-3 or TRBV12-4 to TRBJ2-7; D call uncertain. V lost 8 bases to trimming and J lost 7 bases, with 18 bases between them. This CDR3 has 13 residues. The CDR3 loop is CASGFGRSGEQYF. CDR3 DNA: TGTGCCAGCGGCTTTGGGCGGAGTGGGGAGCAGTACTTC.

The gene calls are TRBV27 and TRBJ1-2; D is unresolved. V gave up 0 bases and J gave up 3 bases, with 17 bases separating them. CDR1 MNHEY and CDR2 SMNVEV come from the germline V gene (reference sequence). The CDR3 sequence is 17 residues long. CDR3 region: CASSLSLALGFDYGYTF. The CDR3 bases are TGTGCCAGCAGTTTATCCCTCGCTTTGGGGTTCGACTATGGCTACACCTTC.

This clonotype was picked up a small number of times. The CDR3, as DNA: TGCAGTGCTAGCGGGGCGCAGAGCTACAATGAGCAGTTCTTC. Translation gives CSASGAQSYNEQFF. The gene calls are TRBV20-1 and TRBJ2-1, with D perhaps TRBD1 or TRBD2 (5 bases each). Germline assignment: CDR1 DFQATT and CDR2 SNEGSKA (reference sequence). The V gene lost 3 bases and the J gene lost 3 bases, with 12 bases spanning the gap. The CDR3 length is 14 residues.

This clonotype was picked up a small number of times. The chain uses TRBV20-1 and TRBJ2-3; no reliable D call. V was shortened by 3 bases and J by 10 bases, with 11 bases between the two germline ends. The V gene's germline CDR1 is DFQATT and CDR2 SNEGSKA (reference sequence). This CDR3 contains 11 residues. The CDR3 bases are TGCAGTGCTAGGGGCAGATACGCGCAGTATTTT. Residues: CSARGRYAQYF.

This clonotype was found a few times. This chain joins TRBV28 and TRBJ2-7; D unclear. The CDR3 covers 10 residues. V was clipped by 5 bases and J by 5 bases, with 4 bases between them. The germline gives CDR1 MDHEN, CDR2 SYDVKM. CDR3 DNA sequence: TGTGCCAGCAGTCGCAACGAGCAGTACTTC. Its translation is CASSRNEQYF.

This chain's CDR3 is CASSAVERPNTQYF. As DNA, the CDR3 is TGTGCCAGCTCAGCCGTCGAGCGGCCGAACACCCAGTACTTC. V usage is TRBV18 and J usage is TRBJ2-5; TRBD2 is a possible D gene (5 bases). There are 14 residues in the CDR3. CDR1 is KGHSH, CDR2 LQKENI, per germline. V lost 5 bases and J lost 8, with 18 bases in between.

V and J are TRBV14 and TRBJ2-1; perhaps TRBD2 as D (7 bases). Germline loops: CDR1 SGHDN, CDR2 FVKESK. The germline V and J ends were trimmed by 0 bases and 6 bases, with 15 bases remaining between them. The CDR3 runs 16 residues. This chain's CDR3 is CASSQEGGALSNEQFF. The CDR3 DNA is TGTGCCAGCAGCCAAGAAGGGGGGGCATTGAGCAATGAGCAGTTCTTC.

The chain carries TRBV29-1 and TRBJ2-4, with D uncertain. V was pared by 2 bases and J by 0 bases, with 11 bases between. Germline-derived CDR1 and CDR2 are SQVTM and ANQGSEA. The CDR3 has 15 residues. CDR3 residues: CSVEKERLAKNIQYF. Written as DNA, the CDR3 is TGCAGCGTTGAAAAAGAGAGACTAGCCAAAAACATTCAGTACTTC. Full variable domain (missing parts from reference TRBV29-1 and TRBJ2-4): SAVISQKPSRDICQRGTSLTIQCQVDSQVTMMFWYRQQPGQSLTLIATANQGSEATYESGFVIDKFPISRPNLTFSTLTVSNMSPEDSSIYLCSVEKERLAKNIQYFGAGTRLSVL.

This clonotype came up once. The chain combines TRBV5-1 with TRBJ2-4; 9 bases are shared with TRBD1. The J call could be wrong; TRBJ2-7 is a better fit for the DNA end. CDR1 SGHRS and CDR2 YFSETQ come from the germline V gene. The CDR3 consists of 17 residues. The CDR3 DNA reads as TGCGCCAGCAGCGAGGGACAGGGCACACCCCTCTCCTACGAGCAGTACTTC. Encoded protein: CASSEGQGTPLSYEQYF.

The rearrangement uses TRBV4-2 and TRBJ2-7; D is possibly TRBD1 (5 bases). Germline CDR1 is LGHNA and CDR2 is YNFKEQ. V lost 3 bases and J lost 6, with 18 bases in between. CDR3 length equals 15 residues. CDR3 DNA: TGTGCCAGCAGCCAGGTTTTACAGGCCATGCGCGAGCAGTACTTC. It specifies CASSQVLQAMREQYF.